The source of this T cell receptor (beta chain) is a study of CD4 and CD8 cells across lung adenocarcinoma regions. This clonotype was recorded at least ten times. V lost 2 bases to trimming and J lost 4 bases; unmatched junction nucleotides: 7. In germline, CDR1 is MNHNS, CDR2 SASEGT. CDR3 size: 15 residues. TCRdb re-derived calls from the PCR reads in MiXCR, one entry per CDR3 protein. The sample contains thousands of distinct CDR3 sequences, roughly 44% of which appear only once. This chain uses TRBV6-1 with TRBJ1-2; 7 bases fit TRBD1. The TCR comes from a male donor with lung adenocarcinoma. The CD4 and CD8 labels of this study may be unreliable. Sequenced material: CD8+ T cells from the center of a lung tumor. CDR3 residues: CASSELSGTVYGYTF. CDR3 DNA: TGTGCCAGCAGTGAACTGTCCGGGACAGTCTATGGCTACACCTTC.